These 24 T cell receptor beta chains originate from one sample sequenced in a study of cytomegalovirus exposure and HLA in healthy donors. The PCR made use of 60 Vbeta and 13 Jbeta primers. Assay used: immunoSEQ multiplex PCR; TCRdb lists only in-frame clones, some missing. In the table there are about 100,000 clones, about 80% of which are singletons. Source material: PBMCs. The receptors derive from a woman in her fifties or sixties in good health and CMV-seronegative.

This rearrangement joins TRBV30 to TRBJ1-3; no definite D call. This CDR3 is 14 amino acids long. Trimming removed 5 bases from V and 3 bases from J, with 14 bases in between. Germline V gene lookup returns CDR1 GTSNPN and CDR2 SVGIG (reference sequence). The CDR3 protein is CAWANGLLGNTIYF. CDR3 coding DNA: TGTGCCTGGGCGAATGGGCTGCTTGGAAACACCATATATTTT. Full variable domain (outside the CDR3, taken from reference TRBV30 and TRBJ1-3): SQTIHQWPATLVQPVGSPLSLECTVEGTSNPNLYWYRQAAGRGLQLLFYSVGIGQISSEVPQNLSASRPQDRQFILSSKKLLLSDSGFYLCAWANGLLGNTIYFGEGSWLTVV.

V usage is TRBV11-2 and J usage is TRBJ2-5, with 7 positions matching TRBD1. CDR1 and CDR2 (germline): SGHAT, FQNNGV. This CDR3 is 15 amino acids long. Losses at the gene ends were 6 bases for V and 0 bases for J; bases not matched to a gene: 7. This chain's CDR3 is CASSLNRGYQETQYF. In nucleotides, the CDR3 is TGTGCCAGCAGTCTAAACAGGGGTTACCAAGAGACCCAGTACTTC.

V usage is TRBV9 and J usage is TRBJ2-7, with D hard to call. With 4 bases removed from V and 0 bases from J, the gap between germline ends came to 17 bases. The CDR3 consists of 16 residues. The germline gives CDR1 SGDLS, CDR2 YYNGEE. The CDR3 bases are TGTGCCAGCAGCCTGTTTATGGGCGAAAGCTCCTACGAGCAGTACTTC. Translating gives CASSLFMGESSYEQYF.

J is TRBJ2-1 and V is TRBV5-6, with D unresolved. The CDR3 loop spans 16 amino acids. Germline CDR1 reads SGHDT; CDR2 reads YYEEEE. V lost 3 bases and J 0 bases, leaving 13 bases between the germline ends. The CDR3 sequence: CASSSLGWSSYNEQFF. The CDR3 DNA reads TGTGCCAGCAGCTCCCTTGGCTGGAGCTCCTACAATGAGCAGTTCTTC.

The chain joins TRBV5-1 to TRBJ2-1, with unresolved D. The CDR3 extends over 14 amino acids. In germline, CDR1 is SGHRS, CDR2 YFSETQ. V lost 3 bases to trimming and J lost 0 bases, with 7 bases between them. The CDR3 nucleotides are TGCGCCAGCAGCTCCACAATCTCCTACAATGAGCAGTTCTTC. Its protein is CASSSTISYNEQFF.

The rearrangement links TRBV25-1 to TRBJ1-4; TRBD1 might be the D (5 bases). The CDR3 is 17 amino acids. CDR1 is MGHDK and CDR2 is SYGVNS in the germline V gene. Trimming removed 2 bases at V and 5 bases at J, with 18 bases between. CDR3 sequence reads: CASSELYAGRTNEKLFF. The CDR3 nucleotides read TGTGCCAGCAGTGAACTTTACGCGGGACGGACGAATGAAAAACTGTTTTTT.

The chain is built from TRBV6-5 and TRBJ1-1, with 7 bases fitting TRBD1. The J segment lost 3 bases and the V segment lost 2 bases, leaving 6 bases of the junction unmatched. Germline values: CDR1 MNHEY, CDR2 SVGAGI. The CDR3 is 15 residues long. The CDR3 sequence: CASSYKSRGYTEAFF. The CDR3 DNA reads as TGTGCCAGCAGTTACAAATCCAGGGGGTACACTGAAGCTTTCTTT.

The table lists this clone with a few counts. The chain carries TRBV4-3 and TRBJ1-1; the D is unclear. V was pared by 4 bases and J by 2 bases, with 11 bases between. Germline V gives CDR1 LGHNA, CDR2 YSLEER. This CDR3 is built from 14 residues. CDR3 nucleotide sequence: TGCGCCAGCAGCCTAGCCTTAGGCAACACTGAAGCTTTCTTT. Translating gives CASSLALGNTEAFF.

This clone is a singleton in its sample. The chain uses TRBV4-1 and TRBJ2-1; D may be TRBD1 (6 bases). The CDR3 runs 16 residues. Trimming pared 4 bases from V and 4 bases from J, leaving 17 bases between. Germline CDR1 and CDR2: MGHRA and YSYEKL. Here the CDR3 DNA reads TGCGCCAGCAGCCCCCTGGGACAAAGCAGGTACAATGAGCAGTTCTTC. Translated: CASSPLGQSRYNEQFF.

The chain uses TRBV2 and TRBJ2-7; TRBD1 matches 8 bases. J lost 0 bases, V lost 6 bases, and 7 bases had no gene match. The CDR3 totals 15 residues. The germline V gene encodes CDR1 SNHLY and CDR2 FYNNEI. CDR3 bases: TGTGCCAGCAGGAGGGAACAGGGGGTCTCCTACGAGCAGTACTTC. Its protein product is CASRREQGVSYEQYF.

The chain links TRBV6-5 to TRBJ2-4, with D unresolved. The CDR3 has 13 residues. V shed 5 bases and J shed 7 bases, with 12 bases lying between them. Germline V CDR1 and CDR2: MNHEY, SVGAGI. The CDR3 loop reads CASSPTGLNIQYF. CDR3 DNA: TGTGCCAGCAGTCCCACGGGTCTTAACATTCAGTACTTC.

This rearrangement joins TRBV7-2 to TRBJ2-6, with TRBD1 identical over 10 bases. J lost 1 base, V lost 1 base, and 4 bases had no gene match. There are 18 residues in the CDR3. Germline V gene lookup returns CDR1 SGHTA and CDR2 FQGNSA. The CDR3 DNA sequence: TGTGCCAGCAGCTTAGGGGACAGGGGTGTTTCTGGGGCCAACGTCCTGACTTTC. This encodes CASSLGDRGVSGANVLTF.

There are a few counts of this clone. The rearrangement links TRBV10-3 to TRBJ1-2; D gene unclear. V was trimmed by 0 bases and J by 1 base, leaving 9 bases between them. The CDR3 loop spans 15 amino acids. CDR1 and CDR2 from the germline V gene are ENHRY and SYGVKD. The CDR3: CAISESRESNYGYTF. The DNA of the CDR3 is TGTGCCATCAGTGAGTCTAGAGAGAGTAACTATGGCTACACCTTC.

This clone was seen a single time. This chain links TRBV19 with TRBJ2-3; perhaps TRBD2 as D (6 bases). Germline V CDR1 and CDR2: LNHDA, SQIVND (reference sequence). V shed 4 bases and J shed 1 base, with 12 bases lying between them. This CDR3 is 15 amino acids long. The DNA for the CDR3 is TGTGCCAGTAGTAGAGACCCTAGCGGCACAGATACGCAGTATTTT. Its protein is CASSRDPSGTDTQYF. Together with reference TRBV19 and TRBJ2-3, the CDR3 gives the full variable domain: DGGITQSPKYLFRKEGQNVTLSCEQNLNHDAMYWYRQDPGQGLRLIYYSQIVNDFQKGDIAEGYSVSREKKESFPLTVTSAQKNPTAFYLCASSRDPSGTDTQYFGPGTRLTVL.

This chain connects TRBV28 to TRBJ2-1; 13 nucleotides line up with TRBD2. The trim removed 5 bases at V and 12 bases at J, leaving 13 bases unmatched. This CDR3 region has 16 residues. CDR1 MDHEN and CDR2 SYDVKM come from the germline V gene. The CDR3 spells CASSGVGLAGPSRQFF. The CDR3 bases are TGTGCCAGCAGTGGGGTGGGACTAGCGGGACCCTCCCGGCAGTTCTTC.

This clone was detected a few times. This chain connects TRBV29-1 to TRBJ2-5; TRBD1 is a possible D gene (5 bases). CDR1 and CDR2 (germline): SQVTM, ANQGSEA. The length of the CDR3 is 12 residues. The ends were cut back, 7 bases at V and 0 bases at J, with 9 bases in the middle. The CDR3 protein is CSATGYQETQYF. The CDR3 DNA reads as TGCAGCGCCACAGGTTACCAAGAGACCCAGTACTTC.

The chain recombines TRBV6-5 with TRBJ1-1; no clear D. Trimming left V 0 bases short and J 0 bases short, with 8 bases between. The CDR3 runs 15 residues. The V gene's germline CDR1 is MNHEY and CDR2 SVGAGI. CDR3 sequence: CASSYSLTLNTEAFF. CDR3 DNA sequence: TGTGCCAGCAGTTACTCCCTGACACTGAACACTGAAGCTTTCTTT.

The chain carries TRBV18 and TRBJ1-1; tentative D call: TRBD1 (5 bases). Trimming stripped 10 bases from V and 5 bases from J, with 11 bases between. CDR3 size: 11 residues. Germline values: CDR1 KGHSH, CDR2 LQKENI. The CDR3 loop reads CANRGGTEAFF. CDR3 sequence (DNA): TGTGCCAACCGGGGGGGGACTGAAGCTTTCTTT.

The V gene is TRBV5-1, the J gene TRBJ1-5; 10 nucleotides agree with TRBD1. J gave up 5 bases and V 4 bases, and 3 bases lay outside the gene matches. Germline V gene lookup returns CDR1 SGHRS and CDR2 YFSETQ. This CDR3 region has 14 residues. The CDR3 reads CASSPGTGDQPQHF. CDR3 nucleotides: TGCGCCAGCAGCCCTGGGACAGGGGATCAGCCCCAGCATTTT.

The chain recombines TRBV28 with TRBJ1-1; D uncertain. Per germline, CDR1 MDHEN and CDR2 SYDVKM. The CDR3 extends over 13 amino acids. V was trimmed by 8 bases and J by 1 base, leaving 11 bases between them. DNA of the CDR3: TGTGCCAGCCTATCTGTTCCGAACACTGAAGCTTTCTTT. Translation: CASLSVPNTEAFF.

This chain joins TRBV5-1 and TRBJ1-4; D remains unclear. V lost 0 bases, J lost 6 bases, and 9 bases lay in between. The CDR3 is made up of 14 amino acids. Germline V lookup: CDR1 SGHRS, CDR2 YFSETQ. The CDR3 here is CASSLAPFDEKLFF. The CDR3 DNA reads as TGCGCCAGCAGCTTGGCCCCATTTGATGAAAAACTGTTTTTT. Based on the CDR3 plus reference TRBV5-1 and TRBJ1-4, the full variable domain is KAGVTQTPRYLIKTRGQQVTLSCSPISGHRSVSWYQQTPGQGLQFLFEYFSETQRNKGNFPGRFSGRQFSNSRSEMNVSTLELGDSALYLCASSLAPFDEKLFFGSGTQLSVL.

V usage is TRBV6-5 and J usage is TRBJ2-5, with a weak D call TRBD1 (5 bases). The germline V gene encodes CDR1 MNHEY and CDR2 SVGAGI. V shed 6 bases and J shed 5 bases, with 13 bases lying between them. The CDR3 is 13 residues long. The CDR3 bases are TGTGCCAGCAGCGACGCAGGGCGGGAGACCCAGTACTTC. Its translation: CASSDAGRETQYF.

The CDR3 here is CASLGTGGKYEQYF. DNA for the CDR3: TGTGCCAGCCTGGGGACAGGGGGCAAATACGAGCAGTACTTC. This chain uses TRBV28 with TRBJ2-7; 12 nucleotides align to TRBD1. The germline gives CDR1 MDHEN, CDR2 SYDVKM. The V gene end was trimmed by 8 bases and the J gene end by 4 bases; junction bases not matched to a gene: 6. The length of the CDR3 is 14 residues.

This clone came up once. The DNA of the CDR3 is TGTGCCAGCAGCTTGCCGGGTCGACAGTATAATGAAAAACTGTTTTTT. Its translation: CASSLPGRQYNEKLFF. The J gene is TRBJ1-4, the V gene TRBV5-8, with D possibly being TRBD1 (5 bases). The germline V gene encodes CDR1 SGHTS and CDR2 YDEGEE. V was cut by 1 base and J by 4 bases, with 14 bases left in between. The CDR3 has 16 residues.